Listed below are T cell receptor beta chains from one sample, sequenced in a study of metastatic and nonmetastatic thyroid tumors. TCRdb called clones again from the PCR reads with MiXCR. The data hold about 5,400 clones, with over 35% observed a single time. Sequencing input: adjacent normal tissue. These TCRs come from a female donor with papillary thyroid cancer or a benign thyroid nodule (not recorded which). Some clones in this sample may be carry-over from other donors' samples. Both conserved end residues are part of each CDR3. D genes are given only for firm matches. Only some rows state a clone size, as once, few, many or a class for expanded clones.

cdr3_aa	cdr3_nt	d_call	v_call	j_call	clone_size
CASSTEKWTSGRDHTGELFF	TGTGCCAGTAGTACCGAAAAATGGACTAGCGGGAGGGATCACACCGGGGAGCTGTTTTTT	TRBD2	TRBV19	TRBJ2-2	NA
CASSLDPGGAEAFF	TGCGCCAGCAGCTTGGATCCGGGCGGGGCTGAAGCTTTCTTT	NA	TRBV5-1	TRBJ1-1	NA
CASSQTSGVAGGNEQFF	TGCGCCAGCAGCCAGACTAGCGGGGTGGCGGGGGGCAATGAGCAGTTCTTC	TRBD2	TRBV4-1	TRBJ2-1	many
CASSETGIDTEAFF	TGCGCCAGCAGTGAGACAGGGATCGACACTGAAGCTTTCTTT	NA	TRBV10-1	TRBJ1-1	few
CASRGTVDYGYTF	TGTGCCAGCAGGGGGACAGTCGACTATGGCTACACCTTC	TRBD1	TRBV6-1	TRBJ1-2	NA
CASSLFAGGRDNEQFF	TGTGCCAGCAGTTTATTCGCGGGGGGGCGAGACAATGAGCAGTTCTTC	TRBD2	TRBV27	TRBJ2-1	NA
CASSYCRLRTASYEQYF	TGTGCCAGCAGTTACTGCCGACTACGGACGGCCTCCTACGAGCAGTACTTC	NA	TRBV6-2/TRBV6-3	TRBJ2-7	NA
CASSLTTHRGLNTGELFF	TGTGCCAGCAGCTTAACGACCCACAGGGGGTTGAACACCGGGGAGCTGTTTTTT	TRBD1	TRBV7-6	TRBJ2-2	few
CASSQTSGGAGGNEQFF	TGCGCCAGCAGCCAGACTAGCGGGGGGGCGGGTGGCAATGAGCAGTTCTTC	TRBD2	TRBV4-1	TRBJ2-1	many
CASRPSTVLSHYGYTF	TGTGCCAGCAGGCCTTCAACGGTGCTATCACACTATGGCTACACCTTC	NA	TRBV6-1	TRBJ1-2	NA
CASSLQVFHDHYF	TGTGCCAGCAGTTTGCAGGTTTTCCACGATCATTACTTC	NA	TRBV12-3/TRBV12-4	TRBJ2-7	NA
CASSQWSLASTDTQYF	TGTGCCAGCAGCCAGTGGTCCTTAGCAAGCACAGATACGCAGTATTTT	NA	TRBV7-8	TRBJ2-3	few
CSAWGGSYEQYF	TGCAGTGCTTGGGGCGGGAGTTACGAGCAGTACTTC	TRBD2	TRBV20-1	TRBJ2-7	NA
CASVGGGFHEQYF	TGTGCCAGCGTCGGCGGGGGATTCCACGAGCAGTACTTC	TRBD2	TRBV6-1	TRBJ2-7	NA
CATTGTSVTDTQYF	TGTGCCACCACCGGGACTAGCGTGACAGATACGCAGTATTTT	TRBD2	TRBV24-1	TRBJ2-3	few
CASSYLTVGETQYF	TGTGCCAGCAGTTACTTAACGGTGGGCGAGACCCAGTACTTC	NA	TRBV6-5	TRBJ2-5	NA
CSARGRGGARKTQYF	TGCAGTGCTAGAGGCCGAGGGGGGGCCCGGAAGACCCAGTACTTC	NA	TRBV20-1	TRBJ2-5	NA
CASSFGRIQETQYF	TGTGCCAGCAGTTTTGGACGGATACAAGAGACCCAGTACTTC	NA	TRBV12-3/TRBV12-4	TRBJ2-5	NA
CASSLQGINEKLFF	TGTGCCAGCAGTTTACAGGGGATTAATGAAAAACTGTTTTTT	NA	TRBV28	TRBJ1-4	few
CASSPGGGDQPQHF	TGTGCCAGCAGTCCCGGAGGGGGGGATCAGCCCCAGCATTTT	NA	TRBV2	TRBJ1-5	NA
CASSRDRSSYEQYF	TGTGCCAGCAGTCGGGACCGGAGCTCCTACGAGCAGTACTTC	NA	TRBV2	TRBJ2-7	NA
CASSASPRTDTQYF	TGTGCCAGCAGTGCATCACCTCGGACAGATACGCAGTATTTT	NA	TRBV6-1	TRBJ2-3	large
CASSAGTGFNYGYTF	TGTGCCAGCAGTGCCGGGACAGGTTTTAACTATGGCTACACCTTC	TRBD1	TRBV2	TRBJ1-2	NA
CATSSPSDTQYF	TGTGCCACCAGCAGCCCCTCAGATACGCAGTATTTT	NA	TRBV15	TRBJ2-3	NA
CASSSPTQLTSGWEVGQFF	TGTGCCAGCAGTTCTCCAACCCAATTGACTAGCGGGTGGGAAGTGGGGCAGTTCTTC	TRBD2	TRBV27	TRBJ2-1	few
CASSQGRGLGNQPQHF	TGTGCCAGCAGCCAAGGCCGGGGGCTTGGAAATCAGCCCCAGCATTTT	NA	TRBV4-2	TRBJ1-5	few
CASSQDRGNHEQYF	TGTGCCAGCAGTCAGGACAGGGGTAACCACGAGCAGTACTTC	TRBD1	TRBV6-1	TRBJ2-7	few
CASSYSTGGYGYTF	TGTGCCAGCAGTTACTCGACAGGGGGATATGGCTACACCTTC	TRBD1	TRBV6-6	TRBJ1-2	few
CASSLMAGASTGELFF	TGTGCCAGCAGCTTGATGGCGGGGGCATCCACCGGGGAGCTGTTTTTT	NA	TRBV7-6	TRBJ2-2	NA
CATKGADRIHEQYF	TGTGCCACCAAGGGGGCGGACAGGATCCACGAGCAGTACTTC	TRBD1	TRBV28	TRBJ2-7	NA
CASSPISGANVLTF	TGTGCCAGCAGCCCAATCTCTGGGGCCAACGTCCTGACTTTC	NA	TRBV14	TRBJ2-6	NA
CASRPRATGRAGELFF	TGTGCCAGCAGACCCCGGGCCACGGGTAGGGCCGGGGAGCTGTTTTTT	NA	TRBV11-2	TRBJ2-2	once
CASGGSSYEQYF	TGTGCCAGTGGCGGATCCTCCTACGAGCAGTACTTC	NA	TRBV11-2	TRBJ2-7	NA
CASSYTPGRGYTF	TGTGCCAGCAGTTACACGCCAGGGAGGGGCTACACCTTC	NA	TRBV6-2/TRBV6-3	TRBJ1-2	few
CSAWDSFSYEQYF	TGCAGTGCCTGGGACAGCTTCTCCTACGAGCAGTACTTC	TRBD1	TRBV20-1	TRBJ2-7	NA
CASSRASDTQYF	TGCGCCAGCAGTCGAGCGTCGGATACGCAGTATTTT	NA	TRBV5-1	TRBJ2-3	NA
CASSLGGNSYEQYF	TGTGCCAGCAGTTTAGGTGGGAACTCCTACGAGCAGTACTTC	NA	TRBV12-3/TRBV12-4	TRBJ2-7	few
CSVGTPNSPLHF	TGCAGCGTGGGGACACCGAATTCACCCCTCCACTTT	NA	TRBV20-1	TRBJ1-6	NA
CASSPRDRARNTIYF	TGTGCCAGCAGCCCCCGGGACAGGGCTAGAAACACCATATATTTT	TRBD1	TRBV3-1	TRBJ1-3	NA
CASSQESLAGPDTQYF	TGCGCCAGCAGCCAAGAGAGCCTAGCGGGGCCAGATACGCAGTATTTT	TRBD2	TRBV4-1	TRBJ2-3	NA
CASSLSGSYNEQFF	TGCGCCAGCAGCTTGTCGGGTTCCTACAATGAGCAGTTCTTC	NA	TRBV5-1	TRBJ2-1	NA